Presented here are 19 T cell receptor beta chains from one specimen sequenced in a study of blood T cells in healthy people across ages. A J-beta primer mix and a sample-barcoded 5' primer were used in a second PCR of about 7 to 12 cycles. A single record per CDR3 protein comes from TCRdb applying MiXCR to the 5' RACE reads. The sample lists hundreds of thousands of distinct CDR3 sequences; approximately 60% were seen once. Specimen: blood. Receptors originate from a man aged 35 to 55 in good health.

The chain is built from TRBV9 and TRBJ2-7; TRBD1 matches 7 bases. Trimming cost V 0 bases and J 2 bases; bases outside gene matches: 5. There are 15 residues in the CDR3. In germline, CDR1 is SGDLS, CDR2 YYNGEE. The chain's CDR3 is CASSVEPGQTYEQYF. The CDR3 coding sequence is TGTGCCAGCAGCGTAGAGCCGGGACAGACCTACGAGCAGTACTTC.

The chain is built from TRBV7-2 and TRBJ1-2; 8 nucleotides agree with TRBD1. Germline CDR1 SGHTA, CDR2 FQGNSA. This CDR3 spans 15 amino acids. The ends lost 5 bases at V and 2 bases at J; junction bases unmatched: 7. This CDR3 is CASSPLDRANYGYTF. The CDR3 DNA sequence: TGTGCCAGCAGCCCATTGGACAGGGCAAACTATGGCTACACCTTC.

This clonotype was observed a few times. The chain couples TRBV10-3 to TRBJ2-7, with D maybe TRBD2 (5 bases). The length of the CDR3 is 15 residues. Trimming took 2 bases from V and 7 from J, leaving 18 bases between them. Germline V gene lookup returns CDR1 ENHRY and CDR2 SYGVKD. Here the CDR3 reads CAISEPRADPPEQYF. In nucleotides, the CDR3 is TGTGCCATCAGTGAGCCGAGGGCCGACCCCCCGGAGCAGTACTTC.

The chain carries TRBV7-3 and TRBJ2-5; a weak D match, TRBD1 (6 bases). CDR3 size: 15 residues. The V and J ends lost 3 bases and 5 bases respectively, with 16 bases between them. Looked up from germline, CDR1 is SGHTA and CDR2 is FQGTGA. The CDR3 spells CASSFGRGPAETQYF. The CDR3 bases are TGTGCCAGCAGCTTTGGCAGGGGCCCTGCTGAGACCCAGTACTTC.

The rearrangement uses TRBV27 and TRBJ2-2, with D perhaps TRBD1 (6 bases). Looked up from germline, CDR1 is MNHEY and CDR2 is SMNVEV (reference sequence). The CDR3 totals 15 residues. With 5 bases removed from V and 7 bases from J, the gap between germline ends came to 17 bases. CDR3 region: CASSAVTGRGGELFF. DNA of the CDR3: TGTGCCAGCAGTGCCGTGACAGGCCGGGGCGGGGAGCTGTTTTTT.

In this sample, this clonotype turned up a few times. J is TRBJ1-4 and V is TRBV9, with 10 bases matching TRBD1. Germline loops: CDR1 SGDLS, CDR2 YYNGEE. The CDR3 spans 15 residues. With 3 bases clipped from V and 5 bases from J, the junction kept 4 bases outside the gene matches. The CDR3 region has the DNA TGTGCCAGCAGCGGTTGGGGACAGGGGAATGAAAAACTGTTTTTT. Its protein product is CASSGWGQGNEKLFF.

V gene TRBV27 combines with J gene TRBJ1-5; no clear D gene. The germline V and J ends were trimmed by 5 bases and 2 bases, with 10 bases remaining between them. The germline V gene encodes CDR1 MNHEY and CDR2 SMNVEV (reference sequence). The CDR3 covers 14 residues. Here the CDR3 DNA reads TGTGCCAGCAGTGACCGACGGGGCAATCAGCCCCAGCATTTT. Amino acid sequence: CASSDRRGNQPQHF.

The chain employs TRBV25-1 and TRBJ2-2, with D unresolved. This CDR3 is built from 16 residues. Trimming removed 2 bases at V and 3 bases at J, with 13 bases between. The V gene's germline CDR1 is MGHDK and CDR2 SYGVNS. The CDR3 coding sequence is TGTGCCAGCAGTGAAGGGCCAGGTCGACACACCGGGGAGCTGTTTTTT. Translated, it gives CASSEGPGRHTGELFF.

This clonotype was found once. Mismatch with germline at one junction end may stem from a read error. This chain connects TRBV5-1 to TRBJ2-5; D ambiguous. CDR3 length: 11 residues. Germline CDR1 is SGHRS and CDR2 is YFSETQ. Written as DNA, the CDR3 is TGCGCCCGCAGCACAAAAGAGACCCAGTACTTC. This translates into CARSTKETQYF.

This chain uses TRBV4-3 with TRBJ2-4; D is perhaps TRBD1 (5 bases). Germline lookup yields CDR1 LGHNA and CDR2 YSLEER. This CDR3 has 14 amino acids. The V end was cut by 1 base, the J end by 8 bases, with 12 bases between. CDR3 protein: CASSQVPGMDIQYF. DNA for the CDR3: TGCGCCAGCAGCCAAGTTCCAGGGATGGACATTCAGTACTTC.

The V gene is TRBV4-1, the J gene TRBJ2-3; D is undetermined. From germline, CDR1 is MGHRA and CDR2 YSYEKL. The germline V and J ends were trimmed by 1 base and 5 bases, with 10 bases remaining between them. The CDR3 extends over 14 amino acids. For the CDR3, the DNA is TGCGCCAGCAGCCAAGCGGTCGGCGGAGATACGCAGTATTTT. Protein product: CASSQAVGGDTQYF.

The chain joins TRBV7-2 to TRBJ2-5; D remains unclear. The CDR3 has 13 residues. Germline values: CDR1 SGHTA, CDR2 FQGNSA. The ends were cut back, 7 bases at V and 9 bases at J, with 18 bases in the middle. The CDR3 DNA is TGTGCCAGCATAGGTGTAGCCCCTAGGGCCCAGTACTTC. Protein: CASIGVAPRAQYF.

This clonotype showed up just a few times. The chain carries TRBV9 and TRBJ2-7; TRBD1 aligns across 10 bases. The CDR3 contains 15 residues. Germline CDR1 is SGDLS and CDR2 is YYNGEE. V shed 0 bases, J shed 2 bases, and the junction held 2 bases outside the gene matches. The CDR3 spells CASSVGDRGAYEQYF. CDR3 DNA: TGTGCCAGCAGCGTAGGGGACAGGGGAGCCTACGAGCAGTACTTC.

This clonotype was counted a single time. This rearrangement joins TRBV7-2 to TRBJ1-5; 10 bases fit TRBD1. The CDR3 length is 15 residues. V lost 5 bases to trimming and J lost 6 bases; unmatched junction nucleotides: 7. The germline CDR1 and CDR2 sequences are SGHTA and FQGNSA. CDR3 bases: TGTGCCAGCAGCATAAGGACAGGGGGGACTCAGCCCCAGCATTTT. It codes for CASSIRTGGTQPQHF.

CDR3 residues: CASTLGTGGTETQYF. CDR3 DNA sequence: TGTGCCAGCACTCTCGGGACAGGGGGCACGGAGACCCAGTACTTC. This chain connects TRBV28 to TRBJ2-7; 12 nucleotides align to TRBD1. The closer fit of TRBJ2-5 to the DNA end suggests the J call may be wrong. The CDR3 sequence is 15 residues long. Germline V gives CDR1 MDHEN, CDR2 SYDVKM.

This clonotype was seen only a few times. The rearrangement uses TRBV28 and TRBJ2-3, with TRBD1 matching over 7 bases. Germline assignment: CDR1 MDHEN and CDR2 SYDVKM. This CDR3 spans 18 amino acids. Unmatched junction bases numbered 14, after V lost 5 bases and J lost 0 bases. Written as DNA, the CDR3 is TGTGCCAGCAGTATTCCACCCCCCAGACAGGGAAGCACAGATACGCAGTATTTT. Its protein is CASSIPPPRQGSTDTQYF.

The table lists this clonotype with a few counts. The V gene is TRBV7-2, the J gene TRBJ1-2; 9 bases are a match to TRBD1. Trimming at V came to 1 base and at J to 3 bases, leaving 6 bases not matched to a gene. The germline V gene encodes CDR1 SGHTA and CDR2 FQGNSA. The CDR3 is made up of 16 amino acids. CDR3 sequence: CASSLGGTGKDYGYTF. In DNA form, the CDR3 reads TGTGCCAGCAGCTTAGGGGGGACAGGGAAGGACTATGGCTACACCTTC.

The J gene is TRBJ2-2, the V gene TRBV20-1; 11 nucleotides align to TRBD2. This CDR3 is 13 amino acids long. With V trimmed by 3 bases and J by 8 bases, 2 bases remained unmatched. CDR1 DFQATT and CDR2 SNEGSKA come from the germline V gene (reference sequence). The CDR3 region has the DNA TGCAGTGCTAGCAGACTAGCGGGAGGGGAGCTGTTTTTT. This gives the protein CSASRLAGGELFF.

A note on this clonotype: The junction shows a germline mismatch at one end, possibly a read error. The rearrangement uses TRBV7-7 and TRBJ2-3, with a tentative D call TRBD2 (5 bases). Looked up from germline, CDR1 is SSHAT and CDR2 is FNYEAQ (reference sequence). CDR3 length equals 14 residues. In DNA, the CDR3 is TGTGCTAGCAGCTTAGATCGGGGATCAGATACGCAGTATTTT. Translated: CASSLDRGSDTQYF.